Following are 27 T cell receptor beta chains from one sample sequenced in a study of identical twins. TCRdb re-called the 5' RACE reads with MiXCR, one entry per CDR3 protein. The profile covers hundreds of thousands of distinct CDR3 sequences, with around 20% appearing a single time and 0.48% taken by the ten largest. Another study also made use of these data, one on yellow fever vaccine responses in identical twins.

Specimen: CD4+ T cells sorted from blood. These receptors were obtained from a young woman in good health.

This clonotype was counted a few times. This rearrangement joins TRBV9 to TRBJ2-3; D is undetermined. CDR1 SGDLS and CDR2 YYNGEE come from the germline V gene. The CDR3 contains 15 residues. V gave up 4 bases and J gave up 0 bases, with 12 bases separating them. CDR3 sequence: CASSPRGWSTDTQYF. The CDR3 DNA sequence: TGTGCCAGCAGCCCTAGAGGCTGGAGCACAGATACGCAGTATTTT.

The chain is built from TRBV7-6 and TRBJ2-5; 8 bases fit TRBD2. This CDR3 has 15 amino acids. Germline V gene lookup returns CDR1 SGHVS and CDR2 FNYEAQ. V was pared by 3 bases and J by 4 bases, with 7 bases of the junction left unmatched. The CDR3: CASSLIAGQVETQYF. The CDR3 DNA reads as TGTGCCAGCAGCTTGATAGCGGGACAAGTAGAGACCCAGTACTTC.

The chain links TRBV28 to TRBJ1-2, with a possible D match to TRBD1 (5 bases). Trimming took 1 base from V and 4 from J, leaving 16 bases between them. The germline gives CDR1 MDHEN, CDR2 SYDVKM. CDR3 length: 16 residues. The CDR3 loop reads CASSLSQRWQGYGYTF. As DNA, the CDR3 is TGTGCCAGCAGTTTATCGCAGCGGTGGCAGGGCTATGGCTACACCTTC.

This chain joins TRBV6-5 and TRBJ1-1, with D tentatively TRBD1 (5 bases). The CDR3 runs 11 residues. CDR1 and CDR2 from the germline V gene are MNHEY and SVGAGI. The V end was cut by 5 bases, the J end by 11 bases, with 12 bases between. For the CDR3, the DNA is TGTGCCAGCAGTCAAGGGGCGGCCGCTTTCTTT. Translated, it gives CASSQGAAAFF.

The gene calls are TRBV7-6 and TRBJ2-5, with D perhaps matching TRBD2 (6 bases). Germline assignment: CDR1 SGHVS and CDR2 FNYEAQ. V gave up 5 bases and J gave up 2 bases, with 15 bases separating them. The CDR3 is 15 residues long. The CDR3 sequence is CASSALSGGQETQYF. CDR3 nucleotides: TGTGCCAGCAGCGCCTTATCTGGGGGGCAAGAGACCCAGTACTTC.

J is TRBJ2-3 and V is TRBV12-3 or TRBV12-4; tentative D call: TRBD2 (6 bases). V was trimmed by 5 bases and J by 4 bases, leaving 16 bases between them. This CDR3 contains 15 residues. In DNA, the CDR3 is TGTGCCAGCAGTCCCGGCCCCGGGGGATCAGATACGCAGTATTTT. It encodes CASSPGPGGSDTQYF.

This clonotype was seen more than once but under ten times. The chain links TRBV19 to TRBJ1-1; D gene unclear. The CDR3 contains 13 residues. The V and J ends lost 1 base and 3 bases respectively, with 6 bases between them. Per the germline V gene, CDR1 is LNHDA and CDR2 is SQIVND (reference sequence). The CDR3 DNA is TGTGCCAGTAGTATAGTGGCCGACACTGAAGCTTTCTTT. Translation: CASSIVADTEAFF.

This clonotype was counted at least ten times. This sequence joins TRBV5-1 and TRBJ2-1; 9 bases map to TRBD1. This CDR3 comprises 15 residues. V gave up 4 bases and J gave up 7 bases; unmatched junction bases: 9. The V gene's germline CDR1 is SGHRS and CDR2 YFSETQ. Here the CDR3 reads CASSLEGQGWNEQFF. The CDR3 coding sequence is TGCGCCAGCAGCCTGGAGGGACAGGGATGGAATGAGCAGTTCTTC.

The CDR3 nucleotides are TGTGCCAGCAGCCCGGGGACAGGGAGCAGGGAGACCCAGTACTTC. Its protein product is CASSPGTGSRETQYF. The chain has TRBV6-1 and TRBJ2-5; 9 nucleotides agree with TRBD1. With V trimmed by 6 bases and J by 5 bases, 10 bases remained unmatched. CDR1 and CDR2 (germline): MNHNS, SASEGT. The CDR3 covers 15 residues.

This clonotype has only a few counts. The chain recombines TRBV3-1 with TRBJ1-2; weak D call: TRBD1 (5 bases). The CDR3 extends over 15 amino acids. With 3 bases removed from V and 1 base from J, the gap between germline ends came to 12 bases. The germline CDR1 and CDR2 sequences are LGHDT and YNNKEL (reference sequence). The CDR3 DNA reads as TGTGCCAGCAGCCAGACAGCTGGTCGTAACTATGGCTACACCTTC. It yields the protein CASSQTAGRNYGYTF.

The table lists this clonotype with a few counts. The chain recombines TRBV27 with TRBJ2-4, with D perhaps assigned TRBD1 or TRBD2 (5 bases each). Per the germline V gene, CDR1 is MNHEY and CDR2 is SMNVEV (reference sequence). The V end lost 1 base, the J end lost 0 bases, and 13 bases lay between the germline ends. The CDR3 is 17 amino acids. CDR3 nucleotide sequence: TGTGCCAGCAGTTTATGGGGGACGGCCTTAGCCAAAAACATTCAGTACTTC. Protein sequence: CASSLWGTALAKNIQYF.

In its sample, this clonotype was seen many times. The V and J genes are TRBV20-1 and TRBJ2-7; the D gene is possibly TRBD2 (6 bases). There are 13 residues in the CDR3. Germline assignment: CDR1 DFQATT and CDR2 SNEGSKA (reference sequence). The V and J ends lost 5 bases and 2 bases respectively, with 13 bases between them. The CDR3: CSARGTNPYEQYF. For the CDR3, the DNA is TGCAGTGCTCGGGGGACCAATCCCTACGAGCAGTACTTC.

V usage is TRBV29-1 and J usage is TRBJ2-2; D is unclear. Trimming took off 5 bases at V and 2 bases at J, with 12 bases between the two ends. This CDR3 spans 14 amino acids. CDR1 is SQVTM and CDR2 is ANQGSEA in the germline V gene. As DNA, the CDR3 is TGCAGCGTTACTGGCGGCAGTAACACCGGGGAGCTGTTTTTT. It specifies CSVTGGSNTGELFF.

This chain joins TRBV28 and TRBJ2-6; D gene uncertain. Germline V gene data show CDR1 as MDHEN and CDR2 as SYDVKM. The CDR3 is 17 residues long. Trimming took off 8 bases at V and 4 bases at J, with 21 bases between the two ends. CDR3 residues: CASRYGSQGFGANVLTF. DNA for the CDR3: TGTGCCAGCCGCTATGGGTCCCAAGGGTTCGGGGCCAACGTCCTGACTTTC.

This clonotype was seen more than once but under ten times. V gene TRBV6-1 combines with J gene TRBJ2-1, with 8 bases identical to TRBD2. V lost 5 bases and J lost 3; bases outside the gene matches: 3. CDR3 length: 14 residues. The germline V gene has CDR1 MNHNS and CDR2 SASEGT. CDR3 nucleotides: TGTGCCAGCAGTCCGGGACTAGACTACAATGAGCAGTTCTTC. Translated, it gives CASSPGLDYNEQFF.

J is TRBJ1-1 and V is TRBV6-1; a weak D match, TRBD1 (6 bases). V was cut by 8 bases and J by 0 bases, with 13 bases left in between. Per germline, CDR1 MNHNS and CDR2 SASEGT. This CDR3 region has 14 residues. CDR3 DNA sequence: TGTGCCAGCGACAAGGACAGTGTGAACACTGAAGCTTTCTTT. Translated, it gives CASDKDSVNTEAFF.

The rearrangement links TRBV6-2 or TRBV6-3 to TRBJ2-3; unclear D gene. Trimming took 7 bases from V and 6 from J, leaving 14 bases between them. The germline gives CDR1 MNHEY, CDR2 SVGEGT. The CDR3 has 13 residues. The CDR3 DNA sequence: TGTGCCAGCAAAGTAGCAGGCTCGGATACGCAGTATTTT. Translating gives CASKVAGSDTQYF.

This chain links TRBV4-2 with TRBJ2-5; 9 bases fit TRBD2. Germline assignment: CDR1 LGHNA and CDR2 YNFKEQ. This CDR3 has 19 amino acids. After removal of 3 bases from V and 4 bases from J, the junction contained 18 bases not matched to a gene. This chain's CDR3 is CASSQDQSSAGGPGETQYF. Here the CDR3 DNA reads TGTGCCAGCAGCCAGGATCAATCTAGTGCGGGAGGGCCCGGAGAGACCCAGTACTTC.

This chain connects TRBV11-3 to TRBJ2-5; TRBD1 matches 7 bases. Per the germline V gene, CDR1 is SGHNT and CDR2 is YENEEA. The CDR3 runs to 15 residues. The ends lost 3 bases at V and 3 bases at J; junction bases unmatched: 7. The CDR3, as DNA: TGTGCCAGCAGCTTTTCTGGGACAGAAAAAGAGACCCAGTACTTC. Translated: CASSFSGTEKETQYF.

The table lists this clonotype with a few counts. This chain uses TRBV14 with TRBJ2-5, with 7 bases that match TRBD2. The CDR3 contains 14 residues. The germline CDR1 and CDR2 sequences are SGHDN and FVKESK. V was pared by 4 bases and J by 5 bases, with 7 bases of the junction left unmatched. The CDR3 DNA is TGTGCCAGCAGCCCTCTCGCGGGAGAGGAGACCCAGTACTTC. Translated: CASSPLAGEETQYF.

This clonotype was detected only a few times. The gene calls are TRBV12-3 or TRBV12-4 and TRBJ2-1, with a weak D call TRBD2 (7 bases). V lost 3 bases and J lost 6, with 12 bases in between. The CDR3 runs to 14 residues. CDR3 region: CASSFGGGANEQFF. Written as DNA, the CDR3 is TGTGCCAGCAGTTTTGGTGGGGGGGCCAATGAGCAGTTCTTC.

This rearrangement joins TRBV7-8 to TRBJ2-1; 13 nucleotides line up with TRBD2. Germline V lookup: CDR1 SGHVS, CDR2 FQNEAQ. CDR3 length: 14 amino acids. With 4 bases clipped from V and 13 bases from J, the junction kept 7 bases outside the gene matches. CDR3: CASSSRLAGGRQFF. The CDR3 coding sequence is TGTGCCAGCAGCTCCAGACTAGCGGGGGGTAGACAGTTCTTC.

On this clonotype: One junction end does not reproduce the germline sequence, and a read error may be involved. This chain connects TRBV18 to TRBJ2-5; 8 bases match TRBD2. The CDR3 extends over 18 amino acids. Germline V gene lookup returns CDR1 KGHSH and CDR2 LQKENI. CDR3 DNA: TGTGCCAGCTCAGCACCTCCCGGCAGCGGGAGAGGGCAAGAGACCCAGTACTTC. Protein: CASSAPPGSGRGQETQYF.

The chain links TRBV19 to TRBJ2-3; D may be TRBD2 (6 bases). The CDR3 runs 16 residues. The germline gives CDR1 LNHDA, CDR2 SQIVND (reference sequence). Trimming left V 3 bases short and J 0 bases short, with 13 bases between. DNA of the CDR3: TGTGCCAGTAGTATCGGGGGACTGAGGAGCACAGATACGCAGTATTTT. Translating gives CASSIGGLRSTDTQYF.

This sequence joins TRBV6-2 or TRBV6-3 and TRBJ2-1; D gene unclear. Per the germline V gene, CDR1 is MNHEY and CDR2 is SVGEGT. V lost 7 bases and J 1 base, leaving 11 bases between the germline ends. This CDR3 is 14 amino acids long. CDR3 sequence: CASTKDVSYNEQFF. Here the CDR3 DNA reads TGTGCCAGCACCAAGGACGTTTCCTACAATGAGCAGTTCTTC.

The CDR3 sequence is CASSPDREGAGTIAFF. CDR3 in DNA: TGCGCCAGCAGCCCAGACAGGGAGGGCGCGGGGACGATAGCGTTCTTC. This rearrangement joins TRBV5-1 to TRBJ2-1, with D perhaps being TRBD1 or TRBD2 (7 bases each). The CDR3 extends over 16 amino acids. Trimming stripped 4 bases from V and 15 bases from J, with 29 bases between. Germline V gives CDR1 SGHRS, CDR2 YFSETQ.

The J gene is TRBJ2-1, the V gene TRBV10-3; a possible D gene is TRBD2 (6 bases). Germline CDR1 is ENHRY and CDR2 is SYGVKD. V lost 0 bases and J lost 6, with 18 bases in between. The CDR3 length is 17 residues. The CDR3 coding sequence is TGTGCCATCAGTGAGTCGGGTTTTAGGGCGGGACCCAATGAGCAGTTCTTC. Translating gives CAISESGFRAGPNEQFF.